This T cell receptor beta chain appears in the sequencing data of a study of OX40 agonist ivuxolimab in advanced cancers. Data came from immunoSEQ multiplex PCR; TCRdb stores just in-frame clones and leaves some out. Here the sample spans 75,000 to 95,000 clones, 70% to 90% being singletons. This CDR3 is built from 15 residues. The V end lost 5 bases, the J end lost 0 bases, and 13 bases lay between the germline ends. Germline CDR1 is SGHRS and CDR2 is YFSETQ. The sample in question was CD4+ or CD8+ T cells sorted from blood, obtained in a trial of the OX40 agonist ivuxolimab. V and J are TRBV5-1 and TRBJ2-3; the D gene is possibly TRBD2 (6 bases). This receptor was identified in an adult with an advanced solid tumor such as melanoma, head and neck, liver or kidney cancer. The CDR3 DNA is TGCGCCAGCAGGGAGGGGATTTCTAGCACAGATACGCAGTATTTT. This translates into CASREGISSTDTQYF.